This T cell receptor (beta chain) was identified in a study of blood T cell repertoires in COVID-19. Measured with immunoSEQ multiplex PCR; TCRdb has only the in-frame clones, and not every one. The repertoire holds 250,000 to 300,000 clones, with approximately 90% as singletons. Germline V gene lookup returns CDR1 SGHTA and CDR2 FQGNSA. The V segment lost 1 base and the J segment 3 bases; nucleotides outside the gene matches: 1. The CDR3 extends over 15 amino acids. The rearrangement uses TRBV7-2 and TRBJ1-2; 11 positions match TRBD1. Sample: peripheral blood. This sequence originates from a woman between 40 and 50 years old who had recovered from COVID-19. The CDR3: CASSLGDRGYYGYTF. The CDR3 DNA is TGTGCCAGCAGCTTAGGGGACAGGGGGTACTATGGCTACACCTTC.